This TCR beta chain was documented in a study of shared T cell receptors in the human thymus (dated by TCRdb to the early 2020s). About the full investigation: The study investigated the way shared, self-reactive T-cell receptor alpha chains are produced in the human thymus.

As concerns this clone: There is no known antigen for this receptor. The sample holds no much larger clone one base away, and base qualities are not on file.

Libraries were constructed by the immunoSEQ multiplex PCR assay. The clones in this table, taken by TCRdb from immuneACCESS, are in-frame only. Not every clone is retained; where verified, under half of the shortfall comes from an unresolved V gene, and the cause of the rest is unknown. The sample data list roughly 710,000 clones, and 80% to 90% of these were observed just once. Together, the top ten hold approximately 0.01% of the sample. The sample was also reused in another study, on human thymus T cells. As that second paper reports: In Finland, the donors were immunologically healthy infants who were having open corrective cardiac surgery for congenital heart defects. Thymus tissue was obtained as surgical resects removed during corrective cardiac surgery. Both the thymic and the peripheral blood repertoires appeared to show biased V and J gene segment usage. Highly overlapping thymic TCR repertoires among unrelated individuals were reported in the related research. TCR alpha and beta repertoires from roughly eight infant thymus samples and a few related peripheral blood samples were characterized in the study. The cohort included six male and a couple of female infants, with donor ages spanning 7 to 244 days. After being mechanically released from the tissue, thymocytes were kept at -70 degrees C in pellets of about 10-33 million cells. Genomic DNA was extracted from frozen cell pellets with a QIAsymphony instrument. TCRB and TCRAD loci were amplified from a standardized quantity of quality-controlled genomic DNA using the immunoSEQ multiplex PCR assay. The V(D)J region was spanned by amplicons of a length sufficient to cover the CDR3 and to identify V and J genes. Amplicon sequencing was performed on an Illumina platform through the commercial immunoSEQ service. Corrections for primer bias and sequencing errors followed previously described methods, while TCRAD and TCRB definitions were based on the IMGT database. The repertoires were analysed using immunoSEQ Analyzer 3.0 and VDJTools for basic statistics, V/J segment usage, diversity estimates, rarefaction and pairwise overlap. To estimate diversity, the Chao1, ChaoE, Efron-Thisted, Shannon and inverse Simpson indices were applied, and diversity was also estimated on datasets down-sampled to the smallest sample. Repertoire overlap used strict matching of CDR3 nucleotide sequence, V gene and J gene, with Jaccard-based multidimensional scaling clustering. On average, thymus samples yielded roughly 800,000 unique TCRB clonotypes, whereas blood samples yielded some 92,000.

The TCR sequence derives from a girl under two years old with a congenital heart defect. Donor details come from another sample of the same person, matched by shared clones. The specimen sequenced was thymocytes.

The CDR3 loop reads CASSEPQGGRGQETQYF. In nucleotide form, the sequence is TGTGCCAGCAGTGAACCCCAGGGAGGTAGAGGGCAAGAGACCCAGTACTTC. The rearrangement joined TRBV6-1 to TRBJ2-5; TRBD2 is perhaps the D gene, given 6 matching bases. As encoded in the germline V gene, CDR1 is MNHNS while CDR2 is SASEGT. V was cut back by 2 bases and J by 2 bases, leaving a gap of 18 bases between them. The CDR3 runs 17 amino acids, cysteine and phenylalanine included. Left in the record is the CDR3 DNA by itself, 51 bases read in frame from the first base.